Shown below are 4 T cell receptor beta chains from a single sample sequenced in a study of T cell responses to AZD1222 COVID-19 vaccine (dated by TCRdb to about 2021). The protocol used for the library was the immunoSEQ multiplex PCR assay. Entries here come from immuneACCESS through TCRdb and include only in-frame sequences with V and J called. Some clones fail to appear in such tables; in the studies checked, an unresolved V gene covers under half of the shortfall, and the cause of the remainder is unknown. This sample holds roughly 160,000 clones; around 94% were observed only once. The ten most abundant clones make up about 0.64% of the sample. This specimen's time point label, interpreted: baseline before first vaccination. Sequenced here: peripheral blood, sampled on day 0 of AZD1222 vaccination. All receptors derive from an adult in good health.

The genes are TRBV5-4 and TRBJ2-6, with D maybe TRBD2 (6 bases). The CDR3 consists of 18 residues. Germline V lookup: CDR1 SGHNT, CDR2 YYREEE (reference sequence). The V gene lost 4 bases and the J gene lost 4 bases, with 21 bases spanning the gap. Written as DNA, the CDR3 is TGTGCCAGCAGCCACTCCCGGGACTCCCTCTCGGGGGCCAACGTCCTGACTTTC. It translates to CASSHSRDSLSGANVLTF.

The chain has TRBV4-2 and TRBJ1-5; a possible D gene is TRBD1 (5 bases). The CDR3 is 15 amino acids. Germline CDR1 is LGHNA and CDR2 is YNFKEQ. Trimming shortened V by 0 bases and J by 7 bases, and 13 bases separated the two germline ends. Here the CDR3 reads CASSQDSGEGQPQHF. As DNA, the CDR3 is TGTGCCAGCAGCCAAGATTCGGGGGAGGGCCAGCCCCAGCATTTT.

The chain uses TRBV24-1 and TRBJ1-5; the D is unclear. The CDR3 consists of 12 residues. The V end lost 5 bases, the J end lost 7 bases, and 8 bases lay between the germline ends. Germline V gene lookup returns CDR1 KGHDR and CDR2 SFDVKD. DNA for the CDR3: TGTGCCACCAGTGGGCCCGGGCAGCCCCAGCATTTT. Its protein is CATSGPGQPQHF.

This chain connects TRBV11-2 to TRBJ1-2; possibly TRBD1 for D (6 bases). The length of the CDR3 is 12 residues. Trimming shortened V by 3 bases and J by 6 bases, and 8 bases separated the two germline ends. CDR1 SGHAT and CDR2 FQNNGV come from the germline V gene. The CDR3: CASSLSGDGYTF. The CDR3 bases are TGTGCCAGCAGCTTGTCAGGGGATGGCTACACCTTC.